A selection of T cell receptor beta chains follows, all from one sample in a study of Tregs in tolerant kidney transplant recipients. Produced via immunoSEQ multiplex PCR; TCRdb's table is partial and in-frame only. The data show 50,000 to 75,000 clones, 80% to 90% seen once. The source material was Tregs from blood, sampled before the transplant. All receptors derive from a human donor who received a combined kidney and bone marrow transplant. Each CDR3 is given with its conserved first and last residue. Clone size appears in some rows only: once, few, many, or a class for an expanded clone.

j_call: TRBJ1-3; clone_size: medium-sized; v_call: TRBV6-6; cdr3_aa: CASNPRDRGGNTIYF
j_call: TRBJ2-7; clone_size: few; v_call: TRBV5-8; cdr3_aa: CASSGRRGQYF
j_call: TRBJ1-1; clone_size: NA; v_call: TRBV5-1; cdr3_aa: CASSVSGTTRGGTEAFF
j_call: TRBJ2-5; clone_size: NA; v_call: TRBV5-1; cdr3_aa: CASSLDLPGPRRGETQYF
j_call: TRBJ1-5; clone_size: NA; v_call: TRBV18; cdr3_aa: CASSGTGRSRAKQESSQPQHF
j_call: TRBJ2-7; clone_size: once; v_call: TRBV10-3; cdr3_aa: CAISVQGYEQYF
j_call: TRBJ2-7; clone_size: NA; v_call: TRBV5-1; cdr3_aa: CASSLSATRYEQYF
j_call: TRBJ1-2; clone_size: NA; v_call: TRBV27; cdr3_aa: CASSFRGAYGYTF
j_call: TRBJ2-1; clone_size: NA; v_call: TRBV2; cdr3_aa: CASSDRTSGRREQFF
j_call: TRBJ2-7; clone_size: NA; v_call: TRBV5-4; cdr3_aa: CASSGDRLGGQYF
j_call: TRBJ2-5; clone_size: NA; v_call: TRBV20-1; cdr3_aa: CSATSQETQYF
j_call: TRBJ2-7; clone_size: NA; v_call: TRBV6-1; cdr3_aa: CASSEPSGGREQYF
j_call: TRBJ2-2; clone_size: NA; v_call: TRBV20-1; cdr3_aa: CSARHTGELFF
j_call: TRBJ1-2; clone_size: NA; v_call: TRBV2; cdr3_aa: CASGPDIAGAEGYTF
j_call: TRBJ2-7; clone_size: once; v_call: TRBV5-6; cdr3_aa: CASSLGPAYEQYF
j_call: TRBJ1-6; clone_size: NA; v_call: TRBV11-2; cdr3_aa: CASSSSGGPSSPLHF
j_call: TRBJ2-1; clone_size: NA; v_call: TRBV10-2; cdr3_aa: CASTLAGVGEQFF
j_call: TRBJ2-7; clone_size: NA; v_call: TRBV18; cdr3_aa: CASSPLTGSSYEQYF
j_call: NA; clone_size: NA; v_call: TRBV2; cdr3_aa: CASSQRTGDYEQYF
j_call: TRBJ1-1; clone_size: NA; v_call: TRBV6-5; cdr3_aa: CATKRGEKGEAFF
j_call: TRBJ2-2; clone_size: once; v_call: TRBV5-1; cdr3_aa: CASRRDRENTGELFF
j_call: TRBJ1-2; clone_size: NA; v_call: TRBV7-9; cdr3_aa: CASSLKDNYGYTF
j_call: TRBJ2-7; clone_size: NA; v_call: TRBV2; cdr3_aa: CASSEEVWGREAYEQYF
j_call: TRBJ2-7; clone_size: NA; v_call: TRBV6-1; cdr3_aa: CASIGRGSYEQYF
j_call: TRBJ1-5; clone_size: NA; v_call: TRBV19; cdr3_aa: CASSIRGREGTHQPQHF
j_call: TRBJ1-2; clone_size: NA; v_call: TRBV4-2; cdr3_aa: CASSQGQLYGYTF
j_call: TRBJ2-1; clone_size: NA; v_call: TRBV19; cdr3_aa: CASSKTSEQFF
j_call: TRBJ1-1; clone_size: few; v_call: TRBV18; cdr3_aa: CASSPPNTEAFF
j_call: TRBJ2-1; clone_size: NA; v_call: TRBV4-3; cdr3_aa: CASSLVPWGVAGQNEQFF
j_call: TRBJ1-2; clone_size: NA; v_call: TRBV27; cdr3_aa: CASSLNPGRTLYGYTF
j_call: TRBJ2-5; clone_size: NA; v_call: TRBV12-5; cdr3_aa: CASGLVKGETQYF
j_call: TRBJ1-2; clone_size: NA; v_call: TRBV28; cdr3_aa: CASSLGGTSAYGYTF
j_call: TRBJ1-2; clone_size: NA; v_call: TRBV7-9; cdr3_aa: CASSLGGSGRNYGYTF
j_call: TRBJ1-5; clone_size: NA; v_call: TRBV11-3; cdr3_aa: CASTPNRSPSPQHF
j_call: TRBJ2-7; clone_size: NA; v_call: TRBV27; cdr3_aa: CASRLQALGGQGGIYEQYF
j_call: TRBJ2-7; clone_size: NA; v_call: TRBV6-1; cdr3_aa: CASSEDRTSF
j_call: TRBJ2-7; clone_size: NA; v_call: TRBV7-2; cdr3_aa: CASSPWVGLQGHSYEQYF
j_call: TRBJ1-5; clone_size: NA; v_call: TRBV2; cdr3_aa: CASRVDSNQPQHF
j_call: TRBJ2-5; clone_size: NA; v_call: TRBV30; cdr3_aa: CAWSSRAQETQYF
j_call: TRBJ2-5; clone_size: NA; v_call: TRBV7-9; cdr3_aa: CASSLRSRGRAGIETQYF
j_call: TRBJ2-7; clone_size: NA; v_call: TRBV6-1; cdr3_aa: CASSWGTGIVYEQYF
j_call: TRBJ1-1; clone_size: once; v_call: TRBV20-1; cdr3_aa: CSATNTEAFF
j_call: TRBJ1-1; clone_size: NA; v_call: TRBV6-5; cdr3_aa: CASSELEANTEAFF
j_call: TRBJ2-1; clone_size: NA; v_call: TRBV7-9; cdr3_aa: CASSRGPSYNEQFF
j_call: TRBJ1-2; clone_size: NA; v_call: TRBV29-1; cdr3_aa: CSGQTQQDYGYTF
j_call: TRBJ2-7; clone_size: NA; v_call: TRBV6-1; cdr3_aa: CASSPGTDVEQYF
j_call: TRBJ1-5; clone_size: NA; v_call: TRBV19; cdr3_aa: CASSPGGRVDQPQHF
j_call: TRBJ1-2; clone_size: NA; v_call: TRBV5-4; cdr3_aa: CASSPWTFIGYGYTF